The T cell receptor beta chain under discussion was sequenced for a study of T cells in Graves' hyperthyroidism and ophthalmopathy. The hyperthyroidism was newly diagnosed and had lasted under 2 months; the patients were aged 18 to 65. The blood sample dates from first hyperthyroidism diagnosis, preceding any ophthalmopathy symptoms. Cells are PBMCs isolated from around 9.4 ml of fresh blood. Amplified regions were TCR beta CDR3 sequences from RNA transcripts. Primed by the HTBI set, a first-round RT-PCR was run on the TCR CDR3. TCRdb reprocessed the multiplex PCR reads with MiXCR, giving one entry per CDR3 protein. The data hold 550,000 to 850,000 distinct CDR3 sequences, with over 15% observed a single time. The study's findings and limits: Blood also contained most expanded thyroid clonotypes above 0.001.

Ten or more counts support this clonotype. What it binds is unknown. The CDR3 sequence is 15 residues long. Per germline, CDR1 SNHLY and CDR2 FYNNEI. J lost 7 bases, V lost 5 bases, and 5 bases had no gene match. Sequencing was carried out using blood. J is TRBJ2-2 and V is TRBV2, with 12 bases fitting TRBD1. The receptor was isolated from a woman aged 45-65 years with Graves' hyperthyroidism that later progressed to Graves' ophthalmopathy. The CDR3 spells CASSWDRGPVGELFF. CDR3 in DNA: TGTGCCAGCAGTTGGGACAGGGGGCCGGTCGGGGAGCTGTTTTTT.